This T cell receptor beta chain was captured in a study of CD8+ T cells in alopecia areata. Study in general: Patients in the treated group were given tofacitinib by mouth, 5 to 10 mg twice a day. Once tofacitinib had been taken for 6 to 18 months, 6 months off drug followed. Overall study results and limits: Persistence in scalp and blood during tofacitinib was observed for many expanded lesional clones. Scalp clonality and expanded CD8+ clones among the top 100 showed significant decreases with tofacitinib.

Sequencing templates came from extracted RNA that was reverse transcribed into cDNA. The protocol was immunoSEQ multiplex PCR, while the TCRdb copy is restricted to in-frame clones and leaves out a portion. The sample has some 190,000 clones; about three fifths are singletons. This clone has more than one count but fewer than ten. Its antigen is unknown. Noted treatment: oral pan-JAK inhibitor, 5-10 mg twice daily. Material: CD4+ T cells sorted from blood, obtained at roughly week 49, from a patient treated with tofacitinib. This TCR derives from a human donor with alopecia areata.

CDR3 sequence reads: CASSPRDPSGNTIYF. DNA of the CDR3: TGCGCCAGCAGCCCCCGGGACCCCTCTGGAAACACCATATATTTT. The V call is TRBV23-1, the J call TRBJ1-3, with D perhaps matching TRBD1 (5 bases). TRBV23-1 is filed as an ORF, its function uncertain. The CDR3 totals 15 residues. V lost 6 bases, J lost 0 bases, and 12 bases lay in between.